This TCR beta chain was sequenced for a study of blood T cell repertoires in COVID-19. Background on the study: Italy, Spain and the United States were the sources of the convalescent and acute COVID-19 samples. Sample material is recorded as cDNA or gDNA derived from T cells, B-cell-depleted T cells, or PBMCs.

Per the original data handling: Scientists estimated how many nucleated cells there were by amplifying reference gene primers. The protocol was immunoSEQ multiplex PCR, while the TCRdb copy is restricted to in-frame clones and leaves out a portion. The V and J calls and clone size are taken from that table; D and trimming were inferred from the DNA. The table shows roughly 59,000 clones, with around 80% occurring only once. V was trimmed by 0 bases and J by 8 bases, leaving 13 bases between them. The CDR3 has 13 residues. Germline V gives CDR1 GTSNPN, CDR2 SVGIG (reference sequence). The sample taken for sequencing was peripheral blood. The sequence was obtained from a man of 80 years or more with acute or convalescent COVID-19. The chain recombines TRBV30 with TRBJ1-2; D gene unclear. The CDR3 spells CAWSVLSGAGYTF. DNA of the CDR3: TGTGCCTGGAGTGTACTATCGGGAGCCGGCTACACCTTC.